The TCR beta chain under discussion was sequenced for a study of T cells after yellow fever vaccination. It was through 5'RACE template switching that TCR cDNA was made, with a universal primer site and UMIs added. Each CDR3 protein is one row after TCRdb ran MiXCR on the 5' RACE reads. The sample lists 350,000 or so distinct CDR3 sequences, around 8.1% seen once, with 17% in the top ten. Study-wide results and limits: FACS-sorted repertoires might harbor abundant contaminating clonotypes from the bulk population.

Germline V gene sequence: CDR1 LGHNA, CDR2 YSLEER. V lost 7 bases, J lost 0 bases, and 13 bases lay in between. The CDR3 has 15 residues. This clonotype came up many times. Its antigen is currently unknown. The source was PBMCs, collected about 41 days after the first yellow fever vaccination. V is TRBV4-3 and J is TRBJ2-1; D remains ambiguous. This clonotype was obtained from a man aged 18-30 years who received the YFV17D yellow fever vaccine. This CDR3 is CASTPERSSYNEQFF. As DNA, the CDR3 is TGCGCCAGCACCCCAGAGCGAAGCTCCTACAATGAGCAGTTCTTC.